This T cell receptor (beta chain) was captured by sequencing in a study of T-cell reconstitution after alpha-beta-depleted transplantation in children. Unique molecular identifiers were incorporated during preparation of the TCRbeta library. TCRdb reprocessed the PCR reads via MiXCR and lists one record per CDR3 protein. The sample lists 700,000 to 950,000 distinct CDR3 sequences; 16% were seen once. With respect to this clonotype: Its antigen is as yet unknown.

CDR3 length equals 19 residues. Looked up from germline, CDR1 is SGHVS and CDR2 is FQNEAQ. Losses at the gene ends were 8 bases for V and 2 bases for J; bases not matched to a gene: 17. Overall study findings and caveats: Counts and diversity of T cells one year after transplant came mostly from newly produced T cells. About two months after transplant, alpha-beta T cells reportedly came from several hundred expanded graft clones.

This TCR was sampled from a male patient aged 10-17 years who had a stem cell transplant for acute lymphoblastic leukemia, so the T cells may come from the graft donor. The chain joins TRBV7-8 to TRBJ2-5; 13 bases are a match to TRBD2. Specimen: PBMCs, mostly from graft donor cells, collected 360 days after TCRalphabeta/CD19-depleted stem cell transplant. In nucleotides, the CDR3 is TGTGCCAGCTCCCCCTTAGTCCATCCGACTAGCGGGAGGCAAGAGACCCAGTACTTC. Translated, it gives CASSPLVHPTSGRQETQYF.